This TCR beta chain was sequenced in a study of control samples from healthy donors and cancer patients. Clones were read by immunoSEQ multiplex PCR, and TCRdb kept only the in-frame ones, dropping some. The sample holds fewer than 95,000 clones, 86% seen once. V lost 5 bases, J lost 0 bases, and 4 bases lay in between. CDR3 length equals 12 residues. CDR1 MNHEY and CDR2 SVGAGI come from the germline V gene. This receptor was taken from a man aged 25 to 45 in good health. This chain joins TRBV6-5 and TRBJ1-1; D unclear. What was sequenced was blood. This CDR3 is CASSILNTEAFF. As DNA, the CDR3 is TGTGCCAGCAGTATCCTGAACACTGAAGCTTTCTTT.